This TCR beta chain was sequenced during a study of CD8 T cells in ankylosing spondylitis. Quantitative 5'-RACE with molecular barcodes produced the TCR beta libraries. One entry per CDR3 protein, called by TCRdb with MiXCR from the 5' RACE reads. This table has fewer than 180,000 distinct CDR3 sequences, 44% appearing once. About this clonotype itself: Its target is unknown.

Regarding the study as a whole: Disease-associated clones were reportedly significantly overrepresented in matched ankylosing spondylitis synovial fluid. Past studies reported some motif variants in reactive arthritis synovial fluid and blood.

The CDR3 has 13 amino acids. Between the trimmed V and J ends, which lost 5 bases and 3 bases, there was a span of 11 bases. Germline values: CDR1 DFQATT, CDR2 SNEGSKA (reference sequence). The sequenced sample consisted of synovial fluid, either unsorted or a sorted T cell fraction (not recorded which). This sequence was found in a male donor with ankylosing spondylitis. V and J are TRBV20-1 and TRBJ2-1; D remains unclear. The CDR3 loop reads CSAVSRNYNEQFF. DNA of the CDR3: TGCAGTGCTGTTTCGCGGAACTACAATGAGCAGTTCTTC.